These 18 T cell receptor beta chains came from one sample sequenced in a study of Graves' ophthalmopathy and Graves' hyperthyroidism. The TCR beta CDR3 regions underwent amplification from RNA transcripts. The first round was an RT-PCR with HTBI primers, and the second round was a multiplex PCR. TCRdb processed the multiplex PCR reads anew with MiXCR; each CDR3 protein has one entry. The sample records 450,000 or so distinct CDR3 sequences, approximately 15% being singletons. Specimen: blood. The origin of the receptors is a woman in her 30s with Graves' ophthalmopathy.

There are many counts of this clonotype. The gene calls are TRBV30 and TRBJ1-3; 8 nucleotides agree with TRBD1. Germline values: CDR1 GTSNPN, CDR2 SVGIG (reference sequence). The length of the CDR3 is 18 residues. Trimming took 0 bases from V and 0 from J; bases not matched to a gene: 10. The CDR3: CAWSVLLQGGRSGNTIYF. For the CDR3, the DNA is TGTGCCTGGAGTGTACTACTACAGGGGGGACGCTCTGGAAACACCATATATTTT.

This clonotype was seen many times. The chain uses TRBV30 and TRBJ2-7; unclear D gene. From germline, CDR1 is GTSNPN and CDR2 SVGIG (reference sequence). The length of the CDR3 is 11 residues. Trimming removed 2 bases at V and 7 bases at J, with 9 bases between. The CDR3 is CAWSLSPEQYF. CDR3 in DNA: TGTGCCTGGAGTTTAAGCCCAGAGCAGTACTTC.

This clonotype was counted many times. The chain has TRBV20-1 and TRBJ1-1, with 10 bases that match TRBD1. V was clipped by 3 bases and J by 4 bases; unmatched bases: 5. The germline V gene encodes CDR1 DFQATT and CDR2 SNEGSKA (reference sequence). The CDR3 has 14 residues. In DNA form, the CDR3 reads TGCAGTGCTAGGTCGGGACAGGGGAGCACTGAAGCTTTCTTT. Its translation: CSARSGQGSTEAFF.

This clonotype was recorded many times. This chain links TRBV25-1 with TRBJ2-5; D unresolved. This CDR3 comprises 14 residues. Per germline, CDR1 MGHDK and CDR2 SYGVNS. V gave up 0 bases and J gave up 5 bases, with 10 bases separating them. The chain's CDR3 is CASSEYRVGETQYF. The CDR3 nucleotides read TGTGCCAGCAGTGAATACCGGGTCGGGGAGACCCAGTACTTC.

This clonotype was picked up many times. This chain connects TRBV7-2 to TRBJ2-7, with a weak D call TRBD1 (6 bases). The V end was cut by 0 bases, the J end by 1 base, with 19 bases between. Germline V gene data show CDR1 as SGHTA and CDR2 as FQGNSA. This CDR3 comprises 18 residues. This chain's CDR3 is CASSLARLTGYGSYEQYF. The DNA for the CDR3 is TGTGCCAGCAGCTTAGCGAGGCTAACAGGGTATGGATCCTACGAGCAGTACTTC. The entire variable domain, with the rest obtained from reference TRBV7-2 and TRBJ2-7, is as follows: GAGVSQSPSNKVTEKGKDVELRCDPISGHTALYWYRQSLGQGLEFLIYFQGNSAPDKSGLPSDRFSAERTGGSVSTLTIQRTQQEDSAVYLCASSLARLTGYGSYEQYFGPGTRLTVT.

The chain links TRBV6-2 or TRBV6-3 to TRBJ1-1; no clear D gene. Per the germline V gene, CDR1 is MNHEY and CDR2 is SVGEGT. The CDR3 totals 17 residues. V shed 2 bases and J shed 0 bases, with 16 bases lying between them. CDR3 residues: CASSYPEGYILNTEAFF. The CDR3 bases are TGTGCCAGCAGTTACCCCGAGGGATACATCTTGAACACTGAAGCTTTCTTT.

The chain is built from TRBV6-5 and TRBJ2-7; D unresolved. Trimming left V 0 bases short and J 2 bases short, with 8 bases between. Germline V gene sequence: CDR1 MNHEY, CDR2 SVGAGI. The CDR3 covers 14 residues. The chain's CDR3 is CASSYSAGPYEQYF. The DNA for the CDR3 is TGTGCCAGCAGTTACTCGGCAGGACCCTACGAGCAGTACTTC.

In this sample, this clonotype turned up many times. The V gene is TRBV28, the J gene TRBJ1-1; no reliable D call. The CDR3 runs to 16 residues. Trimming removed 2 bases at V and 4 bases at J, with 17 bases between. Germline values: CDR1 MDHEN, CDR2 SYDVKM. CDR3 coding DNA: TGTGCCAGCAGTTTAGTGACTTATCTTGGCGGCACTGAAGCTTTCTTT. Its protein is CASSLVTYLGGTEAFF. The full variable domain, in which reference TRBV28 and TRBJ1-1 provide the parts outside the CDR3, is DVKVTQSSRYLVKRTGEKVFLECVQDMDHENMFWYRQDPGLGLRLIYFSYDVKMKEKGDIPEGYSVSREKKERFSLILESASTNQTSMYLCASSLVTYLGGTEAFFGQGTRLTVV.

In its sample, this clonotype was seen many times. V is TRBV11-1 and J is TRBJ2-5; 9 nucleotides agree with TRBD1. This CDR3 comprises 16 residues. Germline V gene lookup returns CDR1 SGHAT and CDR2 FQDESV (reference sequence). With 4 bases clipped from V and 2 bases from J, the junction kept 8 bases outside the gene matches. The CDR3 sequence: CASSSETGTGQETQYF. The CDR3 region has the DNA TGTGCCAGCAGCTCGGAAACCGGGACAGGGCAAGAGACCCAGTACTTC.

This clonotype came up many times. CDR3: CASSPRGGAYEQYF. In nucleotides, the CDR3 is TGTGCCAGCAGTCCCCGGGGGGGGGCCTACGAGCAGTACTTC. The chain recombines TRBV28 with TRBJ2-7; 8 positions match TRBD2. Germline CDR1 and CDR2: MDHEN and SYDVKM. V was clipped by 5 bases and J by 2 bases; unmatched bases: 5. This CDR3 has 14 amino acids. The full variable domain, in which reference TRBV28 and TRBJ2-7 provide the parts outside the CDR3, is DVKVTQSSRYLVKRTGEKVFLECVQDMDHENMFWYRQDPGLGLRLIYFSYDVKMKEKGDIPEGYSVSREKKERFSLILESASTNQTSMYLCASSPRGGAYEQYFGPGTRLTVT.

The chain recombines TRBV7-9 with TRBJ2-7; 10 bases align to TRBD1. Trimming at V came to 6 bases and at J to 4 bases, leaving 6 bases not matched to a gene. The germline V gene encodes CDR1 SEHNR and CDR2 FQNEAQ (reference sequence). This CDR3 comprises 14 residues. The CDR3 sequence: CASRQTGGGYEQYF. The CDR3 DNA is TGTGCCAGCAGACAGACAGGGGGCGGGTACGAGCAGTACTTC.

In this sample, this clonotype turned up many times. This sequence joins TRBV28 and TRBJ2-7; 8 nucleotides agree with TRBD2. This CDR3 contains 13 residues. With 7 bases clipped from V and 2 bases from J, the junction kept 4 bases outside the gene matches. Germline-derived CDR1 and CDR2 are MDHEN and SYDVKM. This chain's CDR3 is CASKSGGPYEQYF. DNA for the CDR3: TGTGCCAGCAAAAGCGGGGGTCCCTACGAGCAGTACTTC. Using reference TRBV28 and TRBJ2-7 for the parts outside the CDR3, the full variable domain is DVKVTQSSRYLVKRTGEKVFLECVQDMDHENMFWYRQDPGLGLRLIYFSYDVKMKEKGDIPEGYSVSREKKERFSLILESASTNQTSMYLCASKSGGPYEQYFGPGTRLTVT.

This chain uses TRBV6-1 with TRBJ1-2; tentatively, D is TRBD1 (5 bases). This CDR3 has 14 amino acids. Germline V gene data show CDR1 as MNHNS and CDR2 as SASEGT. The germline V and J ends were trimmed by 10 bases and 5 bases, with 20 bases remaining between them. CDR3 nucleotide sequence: TGTGCCACTCAAGGGAAACCTGGGGGTTATGGCTACACCTTC. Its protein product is CATQGKPGGYGYTF.

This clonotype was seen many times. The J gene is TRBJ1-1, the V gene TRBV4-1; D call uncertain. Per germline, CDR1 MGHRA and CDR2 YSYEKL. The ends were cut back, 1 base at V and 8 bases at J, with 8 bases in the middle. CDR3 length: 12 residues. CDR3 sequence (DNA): TGCGCCAGCAGCCAAGTGGGAGGGGAAGCTTTCTTT. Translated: CASSQVGGEAFF.

The DNA of the CDR3 is TGTGCCACCAGCAGGACAGGCGCCCTCCACGAGCAGTACTTC. Amino acid sequence: CATSRTGALHEQYF. V is TRBV15 and J is TRBJ2-7, with TRBD1 as a possible D gene (6 bases). V shed 3 bases and J shed 5 bases, with 14 bases lying between them. Germline values: CDR1 LNHNV, CDR2 YYDKDF (reference sequence). The CDR3 has 14 amino acids.

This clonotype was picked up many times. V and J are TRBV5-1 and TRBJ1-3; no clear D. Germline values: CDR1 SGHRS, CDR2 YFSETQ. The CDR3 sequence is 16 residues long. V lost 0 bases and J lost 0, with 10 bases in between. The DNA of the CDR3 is TGCGCCAGCAGCTTGGAGGCGGGGAACTCTGGAAACACCATATATTTT. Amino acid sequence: CASSLEAGNSGNTIYF.

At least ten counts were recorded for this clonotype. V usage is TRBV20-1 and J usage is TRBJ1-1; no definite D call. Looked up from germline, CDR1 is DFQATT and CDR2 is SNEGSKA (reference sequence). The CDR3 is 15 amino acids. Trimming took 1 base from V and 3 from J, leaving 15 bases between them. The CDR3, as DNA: TGCAGTGCTAGAGGCCTGGGATGGGGAGACACTGAAGCTTTCTTT. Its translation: CSARGLGWGDTEAFF.

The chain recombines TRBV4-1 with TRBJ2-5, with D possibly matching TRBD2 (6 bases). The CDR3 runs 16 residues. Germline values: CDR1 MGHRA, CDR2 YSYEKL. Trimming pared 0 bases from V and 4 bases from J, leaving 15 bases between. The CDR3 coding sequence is TGCGCCAGCAGCCAAGATATAGTGAAGGGAGGAGAGACCCAGTACTTC. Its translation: CASSQDIVKGGETQYF.